This paragraph covers one T cell receptor beta chain sequence. Its antigen is unknown. This record belongs to a study of T cell responses to AZD1222 COVID-19 vaccine. Background on the study: Second-dose recipients at about 4 or about 12 weeks were treated as one pooled group. General study results and limits: Repertoires were obtained only post-peak T cell response. Clonal diversity was possibly underestimated, and the donors were mostly white British, with more females. Spike-specific TCR breadth and depth rose after two AZD1222 doses.

Germline CDR1 is SGHAT and CDR2 is FQNNGV. Trimming took 5 bases from V and 3 from J, leaving 19 bases between them. The CDR3 is made up of 16 amino acids. Clones were sequenced by immunoSEQ multiplex PCR, and TCRdb holds only the in-frame ones, with some missing. The sample contains around 130,000 clones, roughly 85% of which appear only once. The TCR was taken from an adult in good health. The chain recombines TRBV11-2 with TRBJ2-5, with D tentatively TRBD1 (6 bases). The specimen comprised peripheral blood, sampled on day 0 of AZD1222 vaccination. The CDR3 protein is CASSTTWDITKETQYF. The CDR3 nucleotides read TGTGCCAGCAGCACAACGTGGGACATTACCAAAGAGACCCAGTACTTC. The entire variable domain, with the rest obtained from reference TRBV11-2 and TRBJ2-5, is as follows: EAGVAQSPRYKIIEKRQSVAFWCNPISGHATLYWYQQILGQGPKLLIQFQNNGVVDDSQLPKDRFSAERLKGVDSTLKIQPAKLEDSAVYLCASSTTWDITKETQYFGPGTRLLVL.